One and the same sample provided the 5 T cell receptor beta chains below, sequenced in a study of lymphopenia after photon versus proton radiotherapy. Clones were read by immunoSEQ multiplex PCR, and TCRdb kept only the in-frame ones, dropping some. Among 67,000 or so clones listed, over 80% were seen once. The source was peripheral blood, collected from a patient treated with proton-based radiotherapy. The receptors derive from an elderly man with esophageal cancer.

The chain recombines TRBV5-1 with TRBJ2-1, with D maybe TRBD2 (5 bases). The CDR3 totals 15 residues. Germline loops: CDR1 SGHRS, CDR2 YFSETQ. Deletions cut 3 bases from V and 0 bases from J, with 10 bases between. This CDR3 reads CASSSERNSYNEQFF. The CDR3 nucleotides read TGCGCCAGCAGCTCTGAGCGGAACTCCTACAATGAGCAGTTCTTC.

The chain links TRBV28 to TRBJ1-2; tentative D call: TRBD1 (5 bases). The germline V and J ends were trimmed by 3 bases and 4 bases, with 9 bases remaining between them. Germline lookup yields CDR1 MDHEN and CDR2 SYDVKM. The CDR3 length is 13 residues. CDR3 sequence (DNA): TGTGCCAGCAGTTTCGGGGGTGGCTATGGCTACACCTTC. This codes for CASSFGGGYGYTF.

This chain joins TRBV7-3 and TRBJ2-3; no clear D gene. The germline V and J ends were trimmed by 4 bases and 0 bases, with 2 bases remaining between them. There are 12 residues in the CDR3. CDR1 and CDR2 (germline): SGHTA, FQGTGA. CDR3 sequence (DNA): TGTGCCAGCAGCTCCAGCACAGATACGCAGTATTTT. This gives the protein CASSSSTDTQYF.

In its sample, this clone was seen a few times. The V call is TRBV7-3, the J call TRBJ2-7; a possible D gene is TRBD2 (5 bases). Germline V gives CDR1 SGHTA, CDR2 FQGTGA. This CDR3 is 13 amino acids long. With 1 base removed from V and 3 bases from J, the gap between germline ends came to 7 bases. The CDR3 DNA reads TGTGCCAGCAGCTTAATTCGGGGCTACGAGCAGTACTTC. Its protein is CASSLIRGYEQYF. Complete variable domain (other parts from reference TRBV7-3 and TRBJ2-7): GAGVSQTPSNKVTEKGKYVELRCDPISGHTALYWYRQSLGQGPEFLIYFQGTGAADDSGLPNDRFFAVRPEGSVSTLKIQRTERGDSAVYLCASSLIRGYEQYFGPGTRLTVT.

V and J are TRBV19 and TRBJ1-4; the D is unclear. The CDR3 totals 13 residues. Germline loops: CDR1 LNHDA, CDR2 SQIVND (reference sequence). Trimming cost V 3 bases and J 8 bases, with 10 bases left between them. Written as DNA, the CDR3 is TGTGCCAGTAGTATCAATTTTGGAGAAAAACTGTTTTTT. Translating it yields CASSINFGEKLFF. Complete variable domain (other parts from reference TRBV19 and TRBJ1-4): DGGITQSPKYLFRKEGQNVTLSCEQNLNHDAMYWYRQDPGQGLRLIYYSQIVNDFQKGDIAEGYSVSREKKESFPLTVTSAQKNPTAFYLCASSINFGEKLFFGSGTQLSVL.